One sample yielded the 22 T cell receptor beta chains listed below, sequenced in a study of post-analysis software for immune sequencing data. General study findings and limits: Four or five TRBV segments, TRBV5-6, TRBV5-1 and TRBV20-1 among them, were found more frequent in patients than controls.

Their recognized antigens are unknown. Researchers reported that TCR beta cDNA libraries carried unique molecular identifiers. TCRdb re-called the PCR reads through MiXCR, storing one row per CDR3 protein. This table holds about 200,000 distinct CDR3 sequences, 29% found once. Material for sequencing was blood. These receptors were taken from a girl aged 2-17 years with multiple sclerosis.

This clonotype was recorded at least ten times. The rearrangement uses TRBV4-2 and TRBJ2-1, with D perhaps matching TRBD2 (6 bases). CDR3 length: 13 residues. Germline-derived CDR1 and CDR2 are LGHNA and YNFKEQ. With 7 bases removed from V and 5 bases from J, the gap between germline ends came to 12 bases. For the CDR3, the DNA is TGTGCCAGCATGAGGGGAGGAGACAATGAGCAGTTCTTC. It codes for CASMRGGDNEQFF.

This clonotype was found many times. The gene calls are TRBV28 and TRBJ1-5, with unresolved D. CDR3 length: 13 residues. Germline V CDR1 and CDR2: MDHEN, SYDVKM. V lost 6 bases and J 3 bases, leaving 9 bases between the germline ends. This CDR3 is CASRVGYNQPQHF. The CDR3 DNA sequence: TGTGCCAGCAGGGTCGGGTACAATCAGCCCCAGCATTTT.

This clonotype was detected many times. CDR3 amino acids: CSGGAGETQYF. The CDR3, as DNA: TGCAGCGGGGGTGCGGGAGAGACCCAGTACTTC. The chain is built from TRBV29-1 and TRBJ2-5; a weak D match, TRBD2 (5 bases). This CDR3 region has 11 residues. Trimming took 7 bases from V and 4 from J, leaving 10 bases between them. The germline CDR1 and CDR2 sequences are SQVTM and ANQGSEA.

The V and J genes are TRBV15 and TRBJ1-1; tentatively, D is TRBD1 (5 bases). The germline V and J ends were trimmed by 0 bases and 6 bases, with 17 bases remaining between them. The CDR3 has 16 residues. Germline lookup yields CDR1 LNHNV and CDR2 YYDKDF (reference sequence). Written as DNA, the CDR3 is TGTGCCACCAGCAGAGATCTAGGTTACAGGAGGGCTGAAGCTTTCTTT. This codes for CATSRDLGYRRAEAFF.

Many counts were recorded for this clonotype. This rearrangement joins TRBV7-2 to TRBJ1-1; no clear D. This CDR3 region has 15 residues. CDR1 is SGHTA, CDR2 FQGNSA, per germline. V gave up 0 bases and J gave up 6 bases, with 14 bases separating them. This CDR3 reads CASSLAHTAGPEAFF. For the CDR3, the DNA is TGTGCCAGCAGCTTAGCGCACACAGCCGGCCCTGAAGCTTTCTTT.

The table lists this clonotype with a few counts. The V call is TRBV28, the J call TRBJ1-1, with D possibly being TRBD1 (5 bases). The CDR3 is 19 residues long. CDR1 is MDHEN and CDR2 is SYDVKM in the germline V gene. The V end lost 1 base, the J end lost 0 bases, and 21 bases lay between the germline ends. The CDR3 region has the DNA TGTGCCAGCAGTTTATCGAAGGCCTGGGACTCCGTAATGAACACTGAAGCTTTCTTT. It is translated as CASSLSKAWDSVMNTEAFF.

There are many counts of this clonotype. V and J are TRBV20-1 and TRBJ2-1; no clear D gene. Germline loops: CDR1 DFQATT, CDR2 SNEGSKA (reference sequence). The CDR3 sequence is 10 residues long. The germline V and J ends were trimmed by 5 bases and 12 bases, with 11 bases remaining between them. Here the CDR3 DNA reads TGCAGTGCTGAAGACAATAGGCAGTTCTTC. It is translated as CSAEDNRQFF.

This rearrangement joins TRBV2 to TRBJ1-1; no definite D call. The CDR3 has 15 residues. With 4 bases removed from V and 0 bases from J, the gap between germline ends came to 12 bases. CDR1 is SNHLY, CDR2 FYNNEI, per germline. The CDR3 bases are TGTGCCAGCAGTGTGGTAGGAACCATGAACACTGAAGCTTTCTTT. Translated: CASSVVGTMNTEAFF.

Worth noting for this clonotype: At one of its ends the junction is not consistent with the germline gene, which may arise from a read error. V and J are TRBV18 and TRBJ2-3; either TRBD1 or TRBD2 may supply D (5 bases each). The CDR3 loop spans 15 amino acids. CDR1 is KGHSH and CDR2 is LQKENI in the germline V gene. This CDR3 is CASSSRGEGTDTRYF. CDR3 DNA: TGTGCCAGCTCATCGAGGGGCGAGGGCACAGATACGCGGTATTTT.

The sample holds many counts of this clonotype. The chain combines TRBV6-5 with TRBJ2-1; 14 bases match TRBD2. The CDR3 covers 16 residues. The germline CDR1 and CDR2 sequences are MNHEY and SVGAGI. V shed 0 bases and J 9 bases; nucleotides not matched to a gene: 4. This chain's CDR3 is CASSYSTGTSGGEQFF. The CDR3 DNA reads TGTGCCAGCAGTTACTCGACCGGGACTAGCGGGGGTGAGCAGTTCTTC.

The chain joins TRBV29-1 to TRBJ2-1, with 16 bases identical to TRBD2. TRBJ2-7 matches the DNA end more closely, so the J call is doubtful. The CDR3 is made up of 18 amino acids. The V gene's germline CDR1 is SQVTM and CDR2 ANQGSEA. The CDR3 region has the DNA TGCAGCGTCGGGACTAGCGGGAGGGCATCGAGCTCCTACAATGAGCAGTACTTC. As protein: CSVGTSGRASSSYNEQYF.

In the case of this clonotype: It may be a read error: a sequence one base away is much more abundant. The genes are TRBV28 and TRBJ1-2; weak D call: TRBD1 (5 bases). The CDR3 consists of 14 residues. Germline V gene lookup returns CDR1 MDHEN and CDR2 SYDVKM. V lost 1 base, J lost 6 bases, and 12 bases lay in between. CDR3 nucleotides: TGTGCCAGCAGTTTATACGGGGGAGTCGATGGCTACACCTTC. It codes for CASSLYGGVDGYTF.

This chain uses TRBV5-1 with TRBJ2-3, with D unresolved. Trimming stripped 4 bases from V and 6 bases from J, with 12 bases between. Germline CDR1 and CDR2: SGHRS and YFSETQ. This CDR3 has 13 residues. The CDR3 spells CASSMVDGDTQYF. The CDR3 nucleotides read TGCGCCAGCAGCATGGTTGACGGGGATACGCAGTATTTT.

This clonotype showed up just a few times. The chain joins TRBV20-1 to TRBJ1-5; maybe TRBD1 (5 bases). The CDR3 runs to 17 residues. Germline CDR1 reads DFQATT; CDR2 reads SNEGSKA (reference sequence). The V end lost 6 bases, the J end lost 2 bases, and 23 bases lay between the germline ends. The CDR3 coding sequence is TGCAGTGCCCAAGGAGGGACCAAGACGACGGGCAATCAGCCCCAGCATTTT. Translating gives CSAQGGTKTTGNQPQHF.

The chain is built from TRBV5-1 and TRBJ1-1; 9 nucleotides agree with TRBD1. The CDR3 is 15 residues long. Looked up from germline, CDR1 is SGHRS and CDR2 is YFSETQ. The junction had 10 bases not matched to a gene; V was cut back by 4 bases and J by 6 bases. This chain's CDR3 is CASSAGDRASAEAFF. CDR3 coding DNA: TGCGCCAGCAGCGCGGGGGACAGGGCGTCCGCTGAAGCTTTCTTT.

The V and J genes are TRBV6-5 and TRBJ2-1, with unresolved D. The ends were cut back, 0 bases at V and 8 bases at J, with 8 bases in the middle. There are 13 residues in the CDR3. Per germline, CDR1 MNHEY and CDR2 SVGAGI. CDR3 sequence (DNA): TGTGCCAGCAGTTACTCTCCTTTGTATGAGCAGTTCTTC. As protein: CASSYSPLYEQFF.

This chain links TRBV7-2 with TRBJ2-7; D may correspond to TRBD1 or TRBD2 (5 bases each). The CDR3 contains 14 residues. V dropped 3 bases and J dropped 2 bases, with 11 bases sitting between them. Germline V gene lookup returns CDR1 SGHTA and CDR2 FQGNSA. CDR3 sequence: CASSFGDGTYEQYF. The DNA of the CDR3 is TGTGCCAGCAGCTTTGGGGACGGGACCTACGAGCAGTACTTC.

On this clonotype itself: A much larger clone lies one base from this, so it may be a read error. The chain carries TRBV29-1 and TRBJ2-4; the match to TRBD2 covers 10 bases. The end of the DNA aligns better with TRBJ2-7, so the J call may be wrong. Per the germline V gene, CDR1 is SQVTM and CDR2 is ANQGSEA. This CDR3 is built from 13 residues. The CDR3 protein is CSVRTSGRYEQYF. CDR3 DNA sequence: TGCAGCGTACGGACTAGCGGACGCTACGAGCAGTACTTC.

As for this clonotype: Possible read error: a much larger clone is one base away. This chain links TRBV5-1 with TRBJ2-5, with D possibly TRBD2 on 6 matching bases. With 0 bases removed from V and 3 bases from J, the gap between germline ends came to 12 bases. Germline assignment: CDR1 SGHRS and CDR2 YFSETQ. There are 15 residues in the CDR3. CDR3 nucleotide sequence: TGCGCCAGCAGCTTGGCGCACGGGGGAGAAGAGACCCAGTACTTC. Translating it yields CASSLAHGGEETQYF.

This clonotype has a count of ten or more. The chain employs TRBV7-6 and TRBJ2-5; no firm D call. The CDR3 length is 13 residues. Germline lookup yields CDR1 SGHVS and CDR2 FNYEAQ. Trimming removed 2 bases from V and 1 base from J, with 5 bases in between. The CDR3: CASSLSSQETQYF. CDR3 sequence (DNA): TGTGCCAGCAGCTTATCCAGCCAAGAGACCCAGTACTTC.

The V gene is TRBV5-1, the J gene TRBJ1-6; TRBD1 matches 9 bases. CDR3 size: 15 residues. V trimming: 4 bases; J trimming: 11 bases; junction bases outside the gene matches: 10. Germline V gene lookup returns CDR1 SGHRS and CDR2 YFSETQ. DNA for the CDR3: TGCGCCAGCAGCCGCGGACAGGGGACGGATGCACCCCTCCACTTT. Protein sequence: CASSRGQGTDAPLHF.

Turning to this clonotype: This may be a read error, as it is one base from a much larger clone. The chain joins TRBV20-1 to TRBJ2-1; TRBD1 matches at 7 bases. The trim removed 3 bases at V and 10 bases at J, leaving 15 bases unmatched. The length of the CDR3 is 15 residues. Germline CDR1 reads DFQATT; CDR2 reads SNEGSKA (reference sequence). The CDR3 DNA reads TGCAGTGCTAGGTATACAGGGGATTTCATTTACGAGCAGTTCTTC. Its protein is CSARYTGDFIYEQFF.